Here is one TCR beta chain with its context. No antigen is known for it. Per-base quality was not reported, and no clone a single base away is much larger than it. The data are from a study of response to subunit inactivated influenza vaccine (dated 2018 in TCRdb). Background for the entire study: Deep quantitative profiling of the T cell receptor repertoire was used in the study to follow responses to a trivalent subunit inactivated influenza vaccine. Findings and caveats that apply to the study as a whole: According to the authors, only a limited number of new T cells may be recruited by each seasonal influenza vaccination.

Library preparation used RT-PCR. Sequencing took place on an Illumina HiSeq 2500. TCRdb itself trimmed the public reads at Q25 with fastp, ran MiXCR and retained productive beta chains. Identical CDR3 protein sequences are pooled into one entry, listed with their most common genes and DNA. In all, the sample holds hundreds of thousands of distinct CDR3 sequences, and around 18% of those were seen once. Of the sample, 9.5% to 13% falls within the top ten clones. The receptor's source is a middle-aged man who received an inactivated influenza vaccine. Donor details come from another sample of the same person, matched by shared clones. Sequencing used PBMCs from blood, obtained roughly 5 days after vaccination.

This receptor carries the CDR3 CASSWGNGLRYEQYF. Here is the DNA: TGTGCCAGCAGCTGGGGGAACGGGCTCAGATACGAGCAGTACTTC. The chain was built from TRBV7-9 and TRBJ2-7; the D gene is possibly TRBD1 or TRBD2, with 5 bases matching each. There are 15 amino acids in the CDR3, from cysteine to phenylalanine inclusive. Only the CDR3 DNA stays, 45 bases, in frame from base 1. CDR1 is given as SEHNR and CDR2 as FQNEAQ, both from the germline V gene (reference sequence). Between the V and J ends, shortened by 4 bases and 4 bases respectively, the junction contains 17 bases.